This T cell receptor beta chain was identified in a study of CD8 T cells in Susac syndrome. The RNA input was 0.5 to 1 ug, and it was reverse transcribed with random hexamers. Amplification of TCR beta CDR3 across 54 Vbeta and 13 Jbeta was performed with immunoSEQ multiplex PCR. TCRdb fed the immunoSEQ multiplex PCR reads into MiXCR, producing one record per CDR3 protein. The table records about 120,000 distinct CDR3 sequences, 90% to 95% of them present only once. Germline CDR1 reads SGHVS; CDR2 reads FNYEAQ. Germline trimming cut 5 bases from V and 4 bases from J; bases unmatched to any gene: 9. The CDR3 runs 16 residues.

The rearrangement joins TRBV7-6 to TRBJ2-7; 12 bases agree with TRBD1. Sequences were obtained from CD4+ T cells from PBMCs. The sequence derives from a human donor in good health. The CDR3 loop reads CASSQEGDRGQYEQYF. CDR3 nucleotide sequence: TGTGCCAGCAGCCAAGAAGGGGACAGGGGGCAATACGAGCAGTACTTC.